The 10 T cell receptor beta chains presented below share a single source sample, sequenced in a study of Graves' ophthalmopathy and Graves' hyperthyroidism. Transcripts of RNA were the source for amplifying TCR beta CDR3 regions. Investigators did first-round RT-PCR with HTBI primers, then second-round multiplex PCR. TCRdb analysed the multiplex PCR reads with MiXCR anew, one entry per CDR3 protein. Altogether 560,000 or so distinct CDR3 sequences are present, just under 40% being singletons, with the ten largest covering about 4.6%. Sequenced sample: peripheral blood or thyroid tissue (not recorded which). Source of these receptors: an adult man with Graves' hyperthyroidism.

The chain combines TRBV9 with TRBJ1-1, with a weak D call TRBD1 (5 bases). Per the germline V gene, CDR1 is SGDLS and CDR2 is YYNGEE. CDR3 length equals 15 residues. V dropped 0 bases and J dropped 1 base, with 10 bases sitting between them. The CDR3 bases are TGTGCCAGCAGCGTAGTCGCGGGGCCGAACACTGAAGCTTTCTTT. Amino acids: CASSVVAGPNTEAFF. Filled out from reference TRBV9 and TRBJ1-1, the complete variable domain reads DSGVTQTPKHLITATGQRVTLRCSPRSGDLSVYWYQQSLDQGLQFLIQYYNGEERAKGNILERFSAQQFPDLHSELNLSSLELGDSALYFCASSVVAGPNTEAFFGQGTRLTVV.

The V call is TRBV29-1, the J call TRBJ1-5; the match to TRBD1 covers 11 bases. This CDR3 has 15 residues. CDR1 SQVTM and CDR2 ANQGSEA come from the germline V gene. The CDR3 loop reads CSLWTGGVSNQPQHF. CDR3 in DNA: TGCAGTTTATGGACAGGGGGCGTTAGCAATCAGCCCCAGCATTTT.

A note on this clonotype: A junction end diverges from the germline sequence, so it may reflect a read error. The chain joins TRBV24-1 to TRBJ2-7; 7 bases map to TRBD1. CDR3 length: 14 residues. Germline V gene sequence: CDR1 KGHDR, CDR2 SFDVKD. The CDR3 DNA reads TGTGCCAGCAGTGCCGGGACAGAGGTCCACGAGCAGTGCTTC. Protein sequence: CASSAGTEVHEQCF.

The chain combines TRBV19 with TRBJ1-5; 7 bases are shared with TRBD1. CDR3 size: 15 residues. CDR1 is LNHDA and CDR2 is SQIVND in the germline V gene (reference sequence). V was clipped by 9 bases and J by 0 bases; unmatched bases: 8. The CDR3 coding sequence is TGTGCCAGCAGAGGGACAGCCTATAGCAATCAGCCCCAGCATTTT. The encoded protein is CASRGTAYSNQPQHF.

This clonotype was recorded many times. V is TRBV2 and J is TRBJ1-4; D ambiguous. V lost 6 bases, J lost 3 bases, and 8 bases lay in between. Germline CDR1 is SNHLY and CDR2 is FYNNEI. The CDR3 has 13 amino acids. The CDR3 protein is CASSDGANEKLFF. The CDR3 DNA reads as TGTGCCAGCAGCGACGGAGCTAATGAAAAACTGTTTTTT.

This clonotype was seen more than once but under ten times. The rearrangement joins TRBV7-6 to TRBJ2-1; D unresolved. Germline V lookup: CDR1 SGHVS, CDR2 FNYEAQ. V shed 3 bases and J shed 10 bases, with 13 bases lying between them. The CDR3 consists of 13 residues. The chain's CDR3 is CASSFSNSGEQFF. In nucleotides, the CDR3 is TGTGCCAGCAGCTTTTCGAACTCGGGCGAGCAGTTCTTC.

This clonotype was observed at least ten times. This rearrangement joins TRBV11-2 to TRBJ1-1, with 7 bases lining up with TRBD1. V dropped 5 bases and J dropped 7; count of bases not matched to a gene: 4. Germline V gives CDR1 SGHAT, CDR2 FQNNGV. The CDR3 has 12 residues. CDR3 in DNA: TGTGCCAGCAGCCGCCAGGGGGTTGAAGCTTTCTTT. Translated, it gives CASSRQGVEAFF.

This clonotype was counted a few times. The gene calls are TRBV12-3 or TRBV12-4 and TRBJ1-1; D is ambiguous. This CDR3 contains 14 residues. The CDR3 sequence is CASVWDLMNTEAFF. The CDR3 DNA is TGTGCTAGTGTTTGGGATTTAATGAACACTGAAGCTTTCTTT.

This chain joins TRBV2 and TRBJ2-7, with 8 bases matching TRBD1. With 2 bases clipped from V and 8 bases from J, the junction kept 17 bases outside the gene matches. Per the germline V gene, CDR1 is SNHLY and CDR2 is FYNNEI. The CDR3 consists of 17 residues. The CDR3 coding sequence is TGTGCCAGCAGTGAACAAGGGCGGACAGGGCCCCTTGTGAAGCAGTACTTC. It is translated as CASSEQGRTGPLVKQYF. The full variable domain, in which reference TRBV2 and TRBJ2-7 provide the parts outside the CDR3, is EPEVTQTPSHQVTQMGQEVILRCVPISNHLYFYWYRQILGQKVEFLVSFYNNEISEKSEIFDDQFSVERPDGSNFTLKIRSTKLEDSAMYFCASSEQGRTGPLVKQYFGPGTRLTVT.

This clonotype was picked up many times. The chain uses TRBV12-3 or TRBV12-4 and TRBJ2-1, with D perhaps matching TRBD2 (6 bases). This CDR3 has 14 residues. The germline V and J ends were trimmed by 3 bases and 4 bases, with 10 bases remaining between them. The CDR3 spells CASSFLASYNEQFF. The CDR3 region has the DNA TGTGCCAGCAGTTTCCTAGCGAGTTACAATGAGCAGTTCTTC.